Listed below are T cell receptor beta chains from one sample, sequenced in a study of shared clonotypes between healthy human individuals. Profiling relied on immunoSEQ multiplex PCR, and the TCRdb table lists in-frame clones only, not all of them. The table shows 300,000 to 400,000 clones, with 70% to 75% occurring only once. Sequencing was carried out using memory CD4+ T cells sorted from blood. All receptors derive from a man aged 25-45 years in good health. CDR3s include the opening cysteine and the closing phenylalanine or tryptophan. Fields, in order: CDR3 DNA, CDR3 protein, D gene, clone size, J gene, V gene. A D gene is named only where the DNA matches it firmly. Clone size, where shown, is once, few, many, or a class for clones that have expanded.

CDR3nt: TGTGCCAGTAAACGACAGGGTACGGGCTATGGCTACACCTTC; CDR3aa: CASKRQGTGYGYTF; d_gene: TRBD1; abundance: many; j_gene: TRBJ1-2; v_gene: TRBV6-1
CDR3nt: TGCGCCAGCAGTGAAGGGGTCTTCGAACCTAATCAGCCCCAGCATTTT; CDR3aa: CASSEGVFEPNQPQHF; d_gene: .; abundance: .; j_gene: TRBJ1-5; v_gene: TRBV10-1
CDR3nt: TGCGCCAGCAGCTTGGAGCCGGGGGACGGACTAGGGGATGAGCAGTTCTTC; CDR3aa: CASSLEPGDGLGDEQFF; d_gene: TRBD2; abundance: few; j_gene: TRBJ2-1; v_gene: TRBV5-1
CDR3nt: TGTGCCAGCAACAGGGGGGCGGACTATGGCTACACCTTC; CDR3aa: CASNRGADYGYTF; d_gene: TRBD1; abundance: .; j_gene: TRBJ1-2; v_gene: TRBV7-9
CDR3nt: TGTGCCAGCAGCTCATCCGGGACAGAGACCTACGAGCAGTACTTC; CDR3aa: CASSSSGTETYEQYF; d_gene: TRBD1; abundance: few; j_gene: TRBJ2-7; v_gene: TRBV7-2
CDR3nt: TGTGCCAGCAGCAGACCGGGACAGGGGGATTTCACTGAAGCTTTCTTT; CDR3aa: CASSRPGQGDFTEAFF; d_gene: TRBD1; abundance: .; j_gene: TRBJ1-1; v_gene: TRBV5-4
CDR3nt: TGTGCCAGCAGCCGGACAGGGACAGAGAATCAGCCCCAGCATTTT; CDR3aa: CASSRTGTENQPQHF; d_gene: TRBD1; abundance: few; j_gene: TRBJ1-5; v_gene: TRBV9
CDR3nt: TGTGCCAGCAGGCAGACAGGGGGGATTGGCTACACCTTC; CDR3aa: CASRQTGGIGYTF; d_gene: TRBD1; abundance: .; j_gene: TRBJ1-2; v_gene: TRBV28
CDR3nt: TGTGCCAGCAGCTTAAGGGTTGGGGGAGTAGGGGGCACAGATACGCAGTATTTT; CDR3aa: CASSLRVGGVGGTDTQYF; d_gene: .; abundance: .; j_gene: TRBJ2-3; v_gene: TRBV13
CDR3nt: TGTGCCAGCAGCTTGCTGACGGGACAGGGTCTCAATGAGCAGTTCTTC; CDR3aa: CASSLLTGQGLNEQFF; d_gene: TRBD1; abundance: .; j_gene: TRBJ2-1; v_gene: TRBV7-9
CDR3nt: TGTGCCAGCAGCTTGACAGGGAGAGCTTTCTTT; CDR3aa: CASSLTGRAFF; d_gene: TRBD1; abundance: .; j_gene: TRBJ1-1; v_gene: TRBV6-1
CDR3nt: TGTGCCAGCAGCTTCCCCGGACAGGGAAGGTCCACCTTC; CDR3aa: CASSFPGQGRSTF; d_gene: TRBD1; abundance: .; j_gene: TRBJ1-2; v_gene: TRBV7-8
CDR3nt: TGTGCCAGCAGCACGACAGGGGACCGTTACAATGAGCAGTTCTTC; CDR3aa: CASSTTGDRYNEQFF; d_gene: TRBD1; abundance: .; j_gene: TRBJ2-1; v_gene: TRBV11-1
CDR3nt: TGCGCCAGCAGCTTGGACATAGTCCAAGAAAAACTGTTTTTT; CDR3aa: CASSLDIVQEKLFF; d_gene: .; abundance: .; j_gene: TRBJ1-4; v_gene: TRBV5-1
CDR3nt: TGCGCCAGCAGCCGGGGGACTAGCGGGCTCAATGAGCAGTTCTTC; CDR3aa: CASSRGTSGLNEQFF; d_gene: TRBD2; abundance: .; j_gene: TRBJ2-1; v_gene: TRBV4-3
CDR3nt: TGTGCCAGCAGTGAAGAGGGTTATGAGCAGTTCTTC; CDR3aa: CASSEEGYEQFF; d_gene: .; abundance: .; j_gene: TRBJ2-1; v_gene: TRBV6-1
CDR3nt: TGTGCCAGCAGACCAGCGGCGGCGGAGACCCAGTACTTC; CDR3aa: CASRPAAAETQYF; d_gene: .; abundance: .; j_gene: TRBJ2-5; v_gene: TRBV7-2